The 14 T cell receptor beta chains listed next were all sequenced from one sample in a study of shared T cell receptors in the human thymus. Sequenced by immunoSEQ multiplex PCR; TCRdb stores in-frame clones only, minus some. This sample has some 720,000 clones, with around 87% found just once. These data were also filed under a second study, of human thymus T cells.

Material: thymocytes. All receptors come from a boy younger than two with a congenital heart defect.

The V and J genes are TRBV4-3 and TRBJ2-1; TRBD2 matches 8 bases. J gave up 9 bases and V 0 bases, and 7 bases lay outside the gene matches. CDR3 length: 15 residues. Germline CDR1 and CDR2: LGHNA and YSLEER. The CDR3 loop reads CASSQDLIAGIEQFF. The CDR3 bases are TGCGCCAGCAGCCAAGATCTGATAGCGGGGATTGAGCAGTTCTTC.

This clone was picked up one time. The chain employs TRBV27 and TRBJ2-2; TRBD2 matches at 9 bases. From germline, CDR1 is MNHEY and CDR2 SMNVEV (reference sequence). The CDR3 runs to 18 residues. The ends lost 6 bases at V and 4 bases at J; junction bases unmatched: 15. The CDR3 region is CASSPSGGRASGTGELFF. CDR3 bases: TGTGCCAGCAGCCCTTCTGGCGGGAGGGCCTCGGGCACCGGGGAGCTGTTTTTT.

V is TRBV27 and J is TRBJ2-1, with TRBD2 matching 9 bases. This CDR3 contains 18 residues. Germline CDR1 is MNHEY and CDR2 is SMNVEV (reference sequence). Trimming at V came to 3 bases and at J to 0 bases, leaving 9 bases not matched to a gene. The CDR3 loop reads CASSFGREGGSSYNEQFF. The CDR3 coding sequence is TGTGCCAGCAGTTTCGGGCGGGAGGGCGGGAGCTCCTACAATGAGCAGTTCTTC.

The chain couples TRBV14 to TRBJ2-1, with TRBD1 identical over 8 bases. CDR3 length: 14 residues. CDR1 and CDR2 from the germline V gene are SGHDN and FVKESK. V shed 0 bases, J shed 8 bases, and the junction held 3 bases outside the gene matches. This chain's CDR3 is CASSQEDRDDEQFF. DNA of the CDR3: TGTGCCAGCAGCCAAGAGGACAGGGACGATGAGCAGTTCTTC.

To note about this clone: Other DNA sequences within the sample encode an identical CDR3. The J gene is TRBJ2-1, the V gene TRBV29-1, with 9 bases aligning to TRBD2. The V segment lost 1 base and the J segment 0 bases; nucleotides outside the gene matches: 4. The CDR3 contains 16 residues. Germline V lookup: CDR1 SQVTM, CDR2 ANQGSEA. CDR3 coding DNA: TGCAGCGTTGAAGGTCTAGCGGGAAGCTCCTACAATGAGCAGTTCTTC. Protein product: CSVEGLAGSSYNEQFF.

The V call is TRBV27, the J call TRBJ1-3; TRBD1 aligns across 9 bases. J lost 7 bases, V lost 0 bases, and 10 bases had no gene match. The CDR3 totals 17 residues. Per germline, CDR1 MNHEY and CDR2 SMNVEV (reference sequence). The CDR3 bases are TGTGCCAGCAGTTTATCGGGATACGGGACAGGGATTAACACCATATATTTT. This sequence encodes CASSLSGYGTGINTIYF.

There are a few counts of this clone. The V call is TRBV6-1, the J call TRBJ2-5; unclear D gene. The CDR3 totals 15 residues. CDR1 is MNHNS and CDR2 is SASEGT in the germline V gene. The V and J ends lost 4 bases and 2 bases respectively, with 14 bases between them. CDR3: CASSVGWRSQETQYF. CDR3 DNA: TGTGCCAGCAGTGTAGGTTGGCGGTCTCAAGAGACCCAGTACTTC.

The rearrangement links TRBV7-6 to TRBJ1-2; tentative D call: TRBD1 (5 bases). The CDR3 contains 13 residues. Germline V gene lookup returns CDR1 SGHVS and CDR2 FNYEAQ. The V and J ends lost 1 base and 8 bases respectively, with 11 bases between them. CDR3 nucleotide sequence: TGTGCCAGCAGCTTAGGCCCTGGGGGGGGCTACACCTTC. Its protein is CASSLGPGGGYTF. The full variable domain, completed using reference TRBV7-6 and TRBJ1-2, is GAGVSQSPRYKVTKRGQDVALRCDPISGHVSLYWYRQALGQGPEFLTYFNYEAQQDKSGLPNDRFSAERPEGSISTLTIQRTEQRDSAMYRCASSLGPGGGYTFGSGTRLTVV.

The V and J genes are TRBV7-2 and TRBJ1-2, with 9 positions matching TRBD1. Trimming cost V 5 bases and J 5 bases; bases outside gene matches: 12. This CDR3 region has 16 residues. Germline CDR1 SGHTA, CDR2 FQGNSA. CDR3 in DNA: TGTGCCAGCAGCCCAGCCGGGACAGGGTGGGGGTATGGCTACACCTTC. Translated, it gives CASSPAGTGWGYGYTF.

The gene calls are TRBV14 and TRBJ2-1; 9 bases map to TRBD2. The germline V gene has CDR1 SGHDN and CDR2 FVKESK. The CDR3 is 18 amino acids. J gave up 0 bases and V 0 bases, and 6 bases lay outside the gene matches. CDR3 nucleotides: TGTGCCAGCAGCCAAGATGGCAGTAGCGGGAGCTCCTACAATGAGCAGTTCTTC. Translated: CASSQDGSSGSSYNEQFF.

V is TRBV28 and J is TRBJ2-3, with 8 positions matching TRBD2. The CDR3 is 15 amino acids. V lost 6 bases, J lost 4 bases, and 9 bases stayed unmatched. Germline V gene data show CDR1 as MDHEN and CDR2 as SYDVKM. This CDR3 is CASRQTLADADTQYF. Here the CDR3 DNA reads TGTGCCAGCAGGCAAACACTAGCGGATGCAGATACGCAGTATTTT.

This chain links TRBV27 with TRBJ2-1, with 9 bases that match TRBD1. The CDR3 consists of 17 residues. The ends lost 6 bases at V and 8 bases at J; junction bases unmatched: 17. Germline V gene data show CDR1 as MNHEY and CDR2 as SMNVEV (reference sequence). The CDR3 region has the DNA TGTGCCAGCAGGGCTCCCCCTGATCGACAGGGGGAAGATGAGCAGTTCTTC. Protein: CASRAPPDRQGEDEQFF.

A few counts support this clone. In nucleotides, the CDR3 is TGTGCCGGCGGTAGCTCCAGCTCTGGGGCCAACGTCCTGACTTTC. Its protein is CAGGSSSSGANVLTF. The chain joins TRBV10-3 to TRBJ2-6, with unresolved D. Trimming cost V 11 bases and J 0 bases, with 14 bases left between them. CDR1 ENHRY and CDR2 SYGVKD come from the germline V gene. There are 15 residues in the CDR3.

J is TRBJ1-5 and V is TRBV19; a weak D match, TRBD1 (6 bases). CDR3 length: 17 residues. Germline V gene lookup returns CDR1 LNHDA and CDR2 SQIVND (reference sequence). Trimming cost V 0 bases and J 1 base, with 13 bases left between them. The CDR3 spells CASSIDLFRGSNQPQHF. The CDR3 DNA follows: TGTGCCAGTAGTATAGATCTATTCAGGGGAAGCAATCAGCCCCAGCATTTT.